Following are 11 T cell receptor beta chains from one sample sequenced in a study of blood T cell repertoires in COVID-19. Profiled with immunoSEQ multiplex PCR; TCRdb holds only in-frame clones, not every one. The repertoire consists of approximately 220,000 clones, with over 85% occurring once and the leading ten covering around 4%. The material sequenced was PBMCs or T cells enriched from blood (not recorded which). The source of these receptors is a woman in her twenties or thirties with acute COVID-19.

The chain has TRBV12-3 or TRBV12-4 and TRBJ2-7; perhaps TRBD1 as D (6 bases). V was trimmed by 6 bases and J by 2 bases, leaving 11 bases between them. The CDR3 has 13 residues. This CDR3 reads CASRRQDPYEQYF. DNA for the CDR3: TGTGCCAGCAGACGACAGGACCCCTACGAGCAGTACTTC.

J is TRBJ2-7 and V is TRBV30, with 8 nucleotides matching TRBD1. V lost 3 bases, J lost 5 bases, and 9 bases stayed unmatched. The CDR3 contains 14 residues. Germline lookup yields CDR1 GTSNPN and CDR2 SVGIG (reference sequence). In nucleotides, the CDR3 is TGTGCCTGGAGCGGGTCGGACAGGGCCCACGAGCAGTACTTC. It codes for CAWSGSDRAHEQYF. Filled out from reference TRBV30 and TRBJ2-7, the complete variable domain reads SQTIHQWPATLVQPVGSPLSLECTVEGTSNPNLYWYRQAAGRGLQLLFYSVGIGQISSEVPQNLSASRPQDRQFILSSKKLLLSDSGFYLCAWSGSDRAHEQYFGPGTRLTVT.

J is TRBJ2-7 and V is TRBV5-1; D is perhaps TRBD2 (6 bases). CDR1 and CDR2 (germline): SGHRS, YFSETQ. With 3 bases removed from V and 3 bases from J, the gap between germline ends came to 13 bases. The CDR3 is made up of 14 amino acids. The CDR3 is CASSSGWGDYEQYF. In DNA, the CDR3 is TGCGCCAGCAGCTCCGGTTGGGGGGACTACGAGCAGTACTTC. The complete variable domain, with remaining parts taken from reference TRBV5-1 and TRBJ2-7, reads KAGVTQTPRYLIKTRGQQVTLSCSPISGHRSVSWYQQTPGQGLQFLFEYFSETQRNKGNFPGRFSGRQFSNSRSEMNVSTLELGDSALYLCASSSGWGDYEQYFGPGTRLTVT.

The table lists this clone with a count of one. The chain combines TRBV28 with TRBJ2-7; D possibly corresponds to TRBD1 (6 bases). This CDR3 has 11 amino acids. Germline V lookup: CDR1 MDHEN, CDR2 SYDVKM. V lost 8 bases and J 4 bases, leaving 9 bases between the germline ends. The CDR3 protein is CASVQGYEQYF. CDR3 coding DNA: TGTGCCAGCGTCCAGGGGTACGAGCAGTACTTC.

CDR3 amino acids: CASSPFQGARDYYTF. As DNA, the CDR3 is TGTGCCAGCAGCCCTTTTCAGGGGGCGAGGGACTACTACACCTTC. The gene calls are TRBV7-2 and TRBJ1-2, with TRBD1 matching 8 bases. This CDR3 spans 15 amino acids. Germline V gene data show CDR1 as SGHTA and CDR2 as FQGNSA. V lost 5 bases and J lost 10; bases outside the gene matches: 15.

This sequence joins TRBV9 and TRBJ1-1; 10 bases fit TRBD1. V lost 3 bases to trimming and J lost 1 base; unmatched junction nucleotides: 6. The V gene's germline CDR1 is SGDLS and CDR2 YYNGEE. CDR3 length: 16 amino acids. In DNA form, the CDR3 reads TGTGCCAGCAGCGAAAGCGGGGACAGGGGGAACACTGAAGCTTTCTTT. It codes for CASSESGDRGNTEAFF.

This chain joins TRBV5-1 and TRBJ1-2, with 8 nucleotides matching TRBD1. The CDR3 consists of 19 residues. Trimming took 0 bases from V and 4 from J; bases not matched to a gene: 17. Germline CDR1 and CDR2: SGHRS and YFSETQ. This chain's CDR3 is CASSLGPSGMTGQAYGYTF. In DNA form, the CDR3 reads TGCGCCAGCAGCTTGGGGCCTTCGGGGATGACGGGACAGGCCTATGGCTACACCTTC. The variable domain in full, completed from reference TRBV5-1 and TRBJ1-2, reads KAGVTQTPRYLIKTRGQQVTLSCSPISGHRSVSWYQQTPGQGLQFLFEYFSETQRNKGNFPGRFSGRQFSNSRSEMNVSTLELGDSALYLCASSLGPSGMTGQAYGYTFGSGTRLTVV.

The V gene is TRBV29-1, the J gene TRBJ2-6; D gene uncertain. The CDR3 loop spans 13 amino acids. Germline CDR1 reads SQVTM; CDR2 reads ANQGSEA. V lost 2 bases to trimming and J lost 1 base, with 3 bases between them. CDR3 coding DNA: TGCAGCGTTGAACAGTCTGGGGCCAACGTCCTGACTTTC. Protein product: CSVEQSGANVLTF.

V gene TRBV7-2 combines with J gene TRBJ1-2, with D possibly TRBD1 on 6 matching bases. CDR1 is SGHTA, CDR2 FQGNSA, per germline. The CDR3 spans 13 residues. With 4 bases removed from V and 7 bases from J, the gap between germline ends came to 13 bases. Written as DNA, the CDR3 is TGTGCCAGCAGCTCCTCAGGGGATGCTGGCTACACCTTC. This codes for CASSSSGDAGYTF.

The rearrangement links TRBV27 to TRBJ1-2; 7 nucleotides line up with TRBD1. Per germline, CDR1 MNHEY and CDR2 SMNVEV (reference sequence). The CDR3 spans 15 residues. V lost 2 bases to trimming and J lost 3 bases; unmatched junction nucleotides: 6. The chain's CDR3 is CASSLEETGHYGYTF. CDR3 bases: TGTGCCAGCAGTTTAGAAGAGACAGGGCACTATGGCTACACCTTC.

This chain connects TRBV4-1 to TRBJ1-4; D perhaps matches TRBD1 (6 bases). This CDR3 spans 17 amino acids. Germline V gene data show CDR1 as MGHRA and CDR2 as YSYEKL. Trimming left V 1 base short and J 4 bases short, with 16 bases between. CDR3: CASSQAGHSGGNEKLFF. CDR3 DNA sequence: TGCGCCAGCAGCCAAGCGGGACACTCTGGAGGTAATGAAAAACTGTTTTTT.